This TCR beta chain was recovered during a study of cytomegalovirus exposure and HLA in healthy donors. Study outcomes and limitations: One later analysis reportedly identified an Asian-associated ancestry cluster that showed fewer N-insertions than the approximately 710-donor mean. Researchers reported in a later analysis that a missense DCLRE1C variant was tied to TCR beta V- and J-gene trimming. In a later analysis, DRB1 alleles had the most associated TCRs; HLA-C alleles the fewest.

Each donor was healthy, and each was a bone marrow donor. This clone was found a few times. Its target is unknown. 13 Jbeta primers and 60 Vbeta primers were used for the PCR. The assay was immunoSEQ multiplex PCR, and TCRdb's table has in-frame clones only and misses some. The table records around 140,000 clones, approximately 57% of them present only once. The sequence was obtained from a male donor in good health and CMV-seronegative. The sequencing sample was made of PBMCs.

CDR3 nucleotides: TGTGCCAGCAGCGTAGGTGCAGGGGACCTCTCTGGAAACACCATATATTTT. It encodes CASSVGAGDLSGNTIYF. V and J are TRBV9 and TRBJ1-3; TRBD1 is a possible D gene (6 bases). This CDR3 is built from 17 residues. In germline, CDR1 is SGDLS, CDR2 YYNGEE. V was shortened by 0 bases and J by 0 bases, with 13 bases between the two germline ends.